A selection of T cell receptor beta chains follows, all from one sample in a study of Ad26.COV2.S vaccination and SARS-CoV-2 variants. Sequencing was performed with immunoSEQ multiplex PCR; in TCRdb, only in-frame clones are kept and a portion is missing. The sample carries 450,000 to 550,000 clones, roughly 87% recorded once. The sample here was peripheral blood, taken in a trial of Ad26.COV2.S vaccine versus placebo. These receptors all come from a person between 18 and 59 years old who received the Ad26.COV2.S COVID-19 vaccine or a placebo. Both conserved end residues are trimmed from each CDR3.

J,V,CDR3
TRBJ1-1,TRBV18,ASSYRGNTEAF
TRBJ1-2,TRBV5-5,ASSLGTGSNYGYT
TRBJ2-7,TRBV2,ASSENGGRSYEQY
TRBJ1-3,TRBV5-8,ASSFRASGNTIY
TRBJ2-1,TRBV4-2,ASSPRGRGGRENEQF
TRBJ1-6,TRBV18,ASSPGGNSPLH
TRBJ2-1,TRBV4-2,ASSQSGQGGNEQF
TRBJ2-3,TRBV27,ASSFSGRRTDTQY
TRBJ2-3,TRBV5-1,ASSLGDLGTQY
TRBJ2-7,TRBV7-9,ASSFGYRGHSYEQY